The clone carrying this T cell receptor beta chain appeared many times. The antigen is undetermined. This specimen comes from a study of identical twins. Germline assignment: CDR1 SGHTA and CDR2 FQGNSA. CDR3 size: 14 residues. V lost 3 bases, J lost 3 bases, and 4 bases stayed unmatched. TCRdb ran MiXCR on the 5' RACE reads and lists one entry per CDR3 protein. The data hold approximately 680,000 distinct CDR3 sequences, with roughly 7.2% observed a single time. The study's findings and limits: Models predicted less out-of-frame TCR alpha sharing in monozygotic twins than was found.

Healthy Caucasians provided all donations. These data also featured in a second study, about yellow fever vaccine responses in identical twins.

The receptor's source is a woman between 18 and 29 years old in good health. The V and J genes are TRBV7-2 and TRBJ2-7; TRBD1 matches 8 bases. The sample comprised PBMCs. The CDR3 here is CASSFQQGVYEQYF. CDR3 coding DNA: TGTGCCAGCAGCTTTCAACAGGGGGTCTACGAGCAGTACTTC.